This T cell receptor beta chain appears in the sequencing data of a study of blood T cell repertoires in COVID-19. About the study: Samples representing acute and convalescent COVID-19 were sourced from the United States, Italy and Spain. The cDNA or gDNA used as material had been derived from T cells, B-cell-depleted T cells, or PBMCs.

The CDR3 spans 13 residues. V was clipped by 1 base and J by 6 bases; unmatched bases: 1. In germline, CDR1 is SGHAT, CDR2 FQNNGV. The method was immunoSEQ multiplex PCR; TCRdb's version includes in-frame clones alone and lacks a portion of them. The sample yields 180,000 or so clones, roughly nine tenths seen once. The rearrangement joins TRBV11-2 to TRBJ2-3, with 7 bases that match TRBD2. The source is a man aged 18 to 35 with acute or convalescent COVID-19. What was sequenced was peripheral blood. DNA for the CDR3: TGTGCCAGCAGCTTAGGGACTAGGGATACGCAGTATTTT. The encoded protein is CASSLGTRDTQYF.